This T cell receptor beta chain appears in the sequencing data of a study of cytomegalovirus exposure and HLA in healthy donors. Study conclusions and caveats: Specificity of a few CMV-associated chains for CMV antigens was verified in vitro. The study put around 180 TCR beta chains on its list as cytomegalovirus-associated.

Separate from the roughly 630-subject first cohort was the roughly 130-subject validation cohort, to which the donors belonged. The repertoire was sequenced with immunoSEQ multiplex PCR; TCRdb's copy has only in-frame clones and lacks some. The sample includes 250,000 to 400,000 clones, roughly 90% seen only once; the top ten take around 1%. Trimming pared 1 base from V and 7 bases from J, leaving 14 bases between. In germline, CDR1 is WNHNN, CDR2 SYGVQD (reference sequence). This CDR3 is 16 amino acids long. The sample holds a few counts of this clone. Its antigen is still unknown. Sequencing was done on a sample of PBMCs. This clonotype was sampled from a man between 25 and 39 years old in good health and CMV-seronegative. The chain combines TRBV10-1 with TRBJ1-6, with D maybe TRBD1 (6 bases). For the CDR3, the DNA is TGCGCCAGCAGTGAGTGGACAGAGTTGGACAATTCACCCCTCCACTTT. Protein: CASSEWTELDNSPLHF.